This T cell receptor beta chain comes out of a study of T cells in Graves' hyperthyroidism and ophthalmopathy. Whole-study findings and limits: Ophthalmopathy, which appeared later, was predicted by the model a median around 6.5 months before onset. Researchers found most expanded thyroid clonotypes above 0.001 in blood as well.

A few counts support this clonotype. The antigen remains undetermined. Germline CDR1 MNHEY, CDR2 SVGEGT. The CDR3 consists of 13 residues. Each ophthalmopathy patient scored at least 3 on the Clinical Activity Score and at least 4 on NOSPECS grade, with duration under 3 months. Amplified TCR beta CDR3 regions came from RNA transcripts. TCR CDR3 underwent first-round RT-PCR with the HTBI primer set. TCRdb reprocessed the multiplex PCR reads via MiXCR and lists one record per CDR3 protein. The sample contains around 530,000 distinct CDR3 sequences, approximately 17% of which appear only once. The source of this sequence is a woman between 18 and 30 years old with Graves' ophthalmopathy. The chain uses TRBV6-2 or TRBV6-3 and TRBJ2-7, with D perhaps TRBD2 (5 bases). Sequenced: blood. CDR3 coding DNA: TGTGCTAGTCGTTGGGAGTACTCCTACGAGCAGTACTTC. Residues: CASRWEYSYEQYF.